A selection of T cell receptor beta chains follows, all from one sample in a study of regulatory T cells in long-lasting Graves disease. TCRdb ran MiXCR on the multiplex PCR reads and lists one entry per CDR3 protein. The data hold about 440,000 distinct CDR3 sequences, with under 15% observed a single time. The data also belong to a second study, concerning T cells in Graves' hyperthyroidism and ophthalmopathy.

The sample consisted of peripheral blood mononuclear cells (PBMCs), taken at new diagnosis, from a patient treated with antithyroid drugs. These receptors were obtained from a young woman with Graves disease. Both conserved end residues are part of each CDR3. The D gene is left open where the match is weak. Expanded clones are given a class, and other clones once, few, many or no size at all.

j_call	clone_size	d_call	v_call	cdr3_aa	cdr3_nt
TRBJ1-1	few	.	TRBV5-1	CASSLEPGRYTEAFF	TGCGCCAGCAGCTTGGAGCCGGGGAGGTACACTGAAGCTTTCTTT
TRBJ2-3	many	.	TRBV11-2	CASRQPGLNTDTQYF	TGTGCCAGCAGGCAACCGGGACTCAACACAGATACGCAGTATTTT
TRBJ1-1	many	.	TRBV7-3	CASSLMGDTEAFF	TGTGCCAGCAGCTTAATGGGGGACACTGAAGCTTTCTTT
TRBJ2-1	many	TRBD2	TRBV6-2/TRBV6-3	CASSGGTRGYNEQFF	TGTGCCAGCAGTGGAGGGACTAGAGGTTACAATGAGCAGTTCTTC
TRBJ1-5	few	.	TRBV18	CASSPDPRRGPSNQPQHF	TGTGCCAGCTCACCGGACCCCCGGAGGGGACCTAGCAATCAGCCCCAGCATTTT
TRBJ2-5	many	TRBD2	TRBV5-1	CASSPPAPGGETQYF	TGCGCCAGCAGCCCCCCGGCCCCGGGAGGGGAGACCCAGTACTTC
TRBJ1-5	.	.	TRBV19	CASSNSQGSNQPQHF	TGTGCCAGTAGTAACTCGCAGGGGAGCAATCAGCCCCAGCATTTT
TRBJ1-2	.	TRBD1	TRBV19	CAIERTGGTYGYTF	TGTGCCATTGAGAGGACAGGGGGGACCTATGGCTACACCTTC
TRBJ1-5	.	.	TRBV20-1	CSARRGGNSNQPQHF	TGCAGTGCTAGACGGGGGGGCAATAGCAATCAGCCCCAGCATTTT
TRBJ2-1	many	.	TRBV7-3	CASSFGRREQFF	TGTGCCAGCAGCTTTGGGAGAAGAGAACAGTTCTTC
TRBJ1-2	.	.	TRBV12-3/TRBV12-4	CASFARGYTF	TGTGCCAGCTTCGCACGCGGCTACACCTTC
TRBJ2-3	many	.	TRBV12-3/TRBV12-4	CASSLGWQGRTDTQYF	TGTGCCAGCAGTTTAGGGTGGCAGGGACGCACAGATACGCAGTATTTT
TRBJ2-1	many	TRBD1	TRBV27	CASSLGQGVYNEQFF	TGTGCCAGCAGTTTGGGACAGGGAGTGTACAATGAGCAGTTCTTC
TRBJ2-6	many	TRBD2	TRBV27	CASSFLAAYSGANVLTF	TGTGCCAGCAGTTTCCTAGCGGCCTACTCTGGGGCCAACGTCCTGACTTTC
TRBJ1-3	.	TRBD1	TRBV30	CAWSVYGTGGSAAGNTIYF	TGTGCCTGGAGTGTCTATGGGACAGGGGGTAGCGCGGCTGGAAACACCATATATTTT
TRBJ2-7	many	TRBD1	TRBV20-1	CSADKTGTYEQYF	TGCAGTGCTGACAAGACAGGGACCTACGAGCAGTACTTC
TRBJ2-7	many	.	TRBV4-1	CASSQVTERGSEQYF	TGCGCCAGCAGCCAAGTGACCGAGAGAGGGTCCGAGCAGTACTTC
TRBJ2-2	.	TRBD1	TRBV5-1	CASSEQGRELFF	TGCGCCAGCAGCGAACAGGGGCGGGAGCTGTTTTTT
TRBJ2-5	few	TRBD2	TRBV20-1	CSATPRTSGAQETQYF	TGCAGTGCTACCCCGCGGACTAGCGGAGCACAAGAGACCCAGTACTTC
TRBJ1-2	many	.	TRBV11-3	CASSPGLGGGYGYTF	TGTGCCAGCAGCCCCGGGCTCGGGGGCGGGTATGGCTACACCTTC
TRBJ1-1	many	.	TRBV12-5	CASGGALNTEAFF	TGTGCTAGTGGGGGGGCGTTGAACACTGAAGCTTTCTTT
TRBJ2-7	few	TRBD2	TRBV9	CASSAPRLAGGPAEQYF	TGTGCCAGCAGCGCCCCTCGACTAGCGGGAGGGCCGGCCGAGCAGTACTTC
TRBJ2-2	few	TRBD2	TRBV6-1	CASRPVRETHTGELFF	TGTGCCAGCAGGCCGGTGCGGGAGACCCACACCGGGGAGCTGTTTTTT
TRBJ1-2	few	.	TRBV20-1	CSARHSNYGYTF	TGCAGTGCGAGACACTCGAACTATGGCTACACCTTC